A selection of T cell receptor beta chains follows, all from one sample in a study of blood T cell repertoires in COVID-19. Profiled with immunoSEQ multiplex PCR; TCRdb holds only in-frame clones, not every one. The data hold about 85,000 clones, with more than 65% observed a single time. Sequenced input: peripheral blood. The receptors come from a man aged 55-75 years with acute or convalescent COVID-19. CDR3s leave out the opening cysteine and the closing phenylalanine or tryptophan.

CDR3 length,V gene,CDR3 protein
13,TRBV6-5,ASSSSGQGYSPLH
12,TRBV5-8,ASSRGSLGEKLF
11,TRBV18,ASSPQGYTEAF
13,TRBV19,ASSFQTNSNQPQH
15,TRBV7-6,ASSPRTGPVNTGELF
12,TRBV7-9,ASRGGAVDEKLF
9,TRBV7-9,ASSLGGWYT
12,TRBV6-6,ASRGTGETSPLH
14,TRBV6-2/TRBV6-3,ASSYGPGPIPYEQY
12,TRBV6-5,ASSYGGYTGELF
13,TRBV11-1,ASSFPTGGESEAF
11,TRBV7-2,ASSLKRGTEAF
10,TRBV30,AWSLLSYGYT
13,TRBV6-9,ASSYQDRSNTEAF
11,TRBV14,ASSPGTVETQY
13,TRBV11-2,ASSLAYRSKHGYT
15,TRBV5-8,ASTLGYNYWSYNEQF
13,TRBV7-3,ASSPMGTENTEAF
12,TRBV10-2,ASRPTGIHQPQH
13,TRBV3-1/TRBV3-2,ASSQVGGMGDGYT
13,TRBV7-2,ASSPRTSGGSIQY
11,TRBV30,AWNDIFNSPLH
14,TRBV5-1,ASSFLRGSGANVLT
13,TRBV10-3,AISDTGKLDQPQH
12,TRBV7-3,ASTLSAADTEAF
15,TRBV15,ATSRGHGQRPYNEQF
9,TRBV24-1,ATSFQLSYT
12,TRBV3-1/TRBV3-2,ASKGQGRDYGYT
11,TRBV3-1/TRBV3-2,ASSLGGTGELF
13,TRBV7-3,ASSLSWGGNTEAF
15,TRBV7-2,ASSKGLGRTEHGELF
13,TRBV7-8,ASSPDRGRIYEQY
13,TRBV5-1,ASSLVGTDNSPLH
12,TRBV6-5,ASSYRDYYNEQF
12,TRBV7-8,ASSLASKNTEAF
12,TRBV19,ASSSQGGTDTQY
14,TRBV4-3,ANSQDQGQYPYEQY
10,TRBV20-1,SASRGNQPQH
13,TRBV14,ASSPRTGLADTQY
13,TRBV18,ASSPVGARSYEQY
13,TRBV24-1,ATSDSGKITGELF
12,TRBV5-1,ASSLQGSSYEQY
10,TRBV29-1,SVDLATDTQY
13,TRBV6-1,ASSLGQGSAYEQY
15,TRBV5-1,ASSRGTSGVFRGEQF
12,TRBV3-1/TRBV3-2,ASSQSSQTRGYT
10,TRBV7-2,ASSPSLYGYT
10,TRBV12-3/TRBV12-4,ASSRAGYEQY
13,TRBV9,ASSPEPSNTGELF